These 32 T cell receptor beta chains were sequenced from one sample in a study of blood T cell repertoires in COVID-19. Using immunoSEQ multiplex PCR, the repertoire was profiled, and TCRdb retains in-frame clones only, with some absent. The sample includes about 26,000 clones, nearly 90% of them seen just once. The sequencing sample was made of peripheral blood. The receptors were gathered from a man between 65 and 80 years old with acute or convalescent COVID-19.

V gene TRBV24-1 combines with J gene TRBJ2-1; TRBD2 matches 16 bases. Per the germline V gene, CDR1 is KGHDR and CDR2 is SFDVKD. With V trimmed by 8 bases and J by 5 bases, 5 bases remained unmatched. The CDR3 consists of 16 residues. CDR3 sequence reads: CATKGLAGGSHNEQFF. CDR3 bases: TGTGCCACCAAGGGACTAGCGGGAGGGTCCCACAATGAGCAGTTCTTC.

The chain uses TRBV5-4 and TRBJ2-7; TRBD2 aligns across 9 bases. Losses at the gene ends were 4 bases for V and 3 bases for J; bases not matched to a gene: 11. From germline, CDR1 is SGHNT and CDR2 YYREEE (reference sequence). The CDR3 sequence is 16 residues long. The CDR3 coding sequence is TGTGCCAGCAGCCCATTGCCGACTAGCGGAATCTACGAGCAGTACTTC. It specifies CASSPLPTSGIYEQYF.

V gene TRBV20-1 combines with J gene TRBJ1-5; D gene uncertain. The CDR3 has 11 amino acids. Germline loops: CDR1 DFQATT, CDR2 SNEGSKA (reference sequence). The V end was cut by 3 bases, the J end by 7 bases, with 7 bases between. CDR3 DNA: TGCAGTGCTAGCCGCGGGCAGCCCCAGCATTTT. Translating it yields CSASRGQPQHF.

The chain has TRBV15 and TRBJ2-5; 12 positions agree with TRBD2. Germline V CDR1 and CDR2: LNHNV, YYDKDF (reference sequence). The CDR3 consists of 17 residues. V lost 5 bases and J lost 2; bases outside the gene matches: 9. The CDR3 here is CATSPRGLAGLQETQYF. The CDR3 DNA reads as TGTGCCACCAGCCCCAGGGGACTAGCGGGCTTACAAGAGACCCAGTACTTC.

V is TRBV18 and J is TRBJ2-1; 9 nucleotides match TRBD2. The CDR3 loop spans 14 amino acids. The germline V gene encodes CDR1 KGHSH and CDR2 LQKENI. The V gene end was trimmed by 6 bases and the J gene end by 5 bases; junction bases not matched to a gene: 5. The CDR3 spells CASSPSGVNNEQFF. The CDR3, as DNA: TGTGCCAGCTCCCCTAGCGGGGTTAACAATGAGCAGTTCTTC.

This clone came up once. The gene calls are TRBV27 and TRBJ1-2; a possible D gene is TRBD1 (6 bases). CDR1 and CDR2 (germline): MNHEY, SMNVEV (reference sequence). The CDR3 totals 14 residues. V was pared by 5 bases and J by 6 bases, with 16 bases between. The CDR3 DNA reads TGTGCCAGCAGTAGAAACACAGGGATCGATGGCTACACCTTC. It specifies CASSRNTGIDGYTF.

V usage is TRBV5-1 and J usage is TRBJ1-5; 9 bases agree with TRBD1. CDR3 length: 16 residues. Germline CDR1 is SGHRS and CDR2 is YFSETQ. J lost 6 bases, V lost 4 bases, and 11 bases had no gene match. The CDR3 protein is CASSLGQGDFGQPQHF. In nucleotides, the CDR3 is TGCGCCAGCAGCCTGGGACAGGGCGATTTTGGTCAGCCCCAGCATTTT.

This clone was counted once. The V gene is TRBV28, the J gene TRBJ2-4; 7 bases match TRBD1. The CDR3 covers 16 residues. Per germline, CDR1 MDHEN and CDR2 SYDVKM. V was pared by 1 base and J by 0 bases, with 3 bases of the junction left unmatched. The CDR3 protein is CASSLSGGLAKNIQYF. DNA for the CDR3: TGTGCCAGCAGTTTATCAGGGGGTCTAGCCAAAAACATTCAGTACTTC.

The chain employs TRBV6-5 and TRBJ2-7, with TRBD1 identical over 10 bases. The CDR3 is made up of 14 amino acids. V was clipped by 6 bases and J by 1 base; unmatched bases: 3. Germline CDR1 MNHEY, CDR2 SVGAGI. In DNA form, the CDR3 reads TGTGCCAGCAGACGGGGACAGGGGTCCTACGAGCAGTACTTC. It encodes CASRRGQGSYEQYF.

The chain is built from TRBV6-2 or TRBV6-3 and TRBJ1-3; tentative D call: TRBD1 (6 bases). Looked up from germline, CDR1 is MNHEY and CDR2 is SVGEGT. V dropped 5 bases and J dropped 0 bases, with 17 bases sitting between them. This CDR3 contains 17 residues. CDR3: CASSTRTAISSGNTIYF. CDR3 in DNA: TGTGCCAGCAGTACTCGGACAGCAATCTCCTCTGGAAACACCATATATTTT.

V and J are TRBV28 and TRBJ2-7; weak D call: TRBD1 (5 bases). This CDR3 has 13 amino acids. Germline assignment: CDR1 MDHEN and CDR2 SYDVKM. The CDR3 spells CALGPPFLYEQYF. The DNA of the CDR3 is TGTGCGCTGGGGCCCCCTTTTCTTTACGAGCAGTACTTC.

This clone was recorded a few times. The J gene is TRBJ1-2, the V gene TRBV7-2, with 8 nucleotides matching TRBD1. The CDR3 consists of 14 residues. Germline CDR1 SGHTA, CDR2 FQGNSA. Unmatched junction bases numbered 7, after V lost 3 bases and J lost 7 bases. The CDR3 sequence is CASSFIQGASGYTF. CDR3 nucleotide sequence: TGTGCCAGCAGCTTTATCCAGGGGGCGAGTGGCTACACCTTC.

This rearrangement joins TRBV7-9 to TRBJ2-5, with 14 positions matching TRBD2. Per germline, CDR1 SEHNR and CDR2 FQNEAQ (reference sequence). The CDR3 is made up of 16 amino acids. With V trimmed by 4 bases and J by 5 bases, 6 bases remained unmatched. CDR3 region: CASSSGLAGVSETQYF. The DNA of the CDR3 is TGTGCCAGCAGCTCGGGACTAGCGGGAGTAAGTGAGACCCAGTACTTC. Full variable domain (missing parts from reference TRBV7-9 and TRBJ2-5): DTGVSQNPRHKITKRGQNVTFRCDPISEHNRLYWYRQTLGQGPEFLTYFQNEAQLEKSRLLSDRFSAERPKGSFSTLEIQRTEQGDSAMYLCASSSGLAGVSETQYFGPGTRLLVL.

In its sample, this clone was seen once. This chain joins TRBV3-1 (or the pseudogene TRBV3-2) and TRBJ2-2; 9 nucleotides match TRBD1. Germline V gene lookup returns CDR1 LGHDT and CDR2 YNNKEL (reference sequence). The length of the CDR3 is 17 residues. The V and J ends lost 4 bases and 4 bases, in that order; junction bases with no gene match: 10. In DNA, the CDR3 is TGTGCCAGCAGCCCCCAGATCGGACAGGGGCCCACCGGGGAGCTGTTTTTT. Residues: CASSPQIGQGPTGELFF.

The chain combines TRBV24-1 with TRBJ2-2, with no clear D. Trimming pared 4 bases from V and 6 bases from J, leaving 5 bases between. This CDR3 spans 12 amino acids. Germline V gives CDR1 KGHDR, CDR2 SFDVKD. CDR3 loop: CATSDRAGELFF. The CDR3 DNA reads as TGTGCCACCAGTGACCGGGCCGGGGAGCTGTTTTTT.

Here the CDR3 reads CASSMPQSNQPQHF. CDR3 in DNA: TGTGCCAGTAGTATGCCACAAAGCAATCAGCCCCAGCATTTT. The chain uses TRBV19 and TRBJ1-5; D gene ambiguous. The CDR3 runs to 14 residues. Trimming took off 3 bases at V and 1 base at J, with 7 bases between the two ends. Germline values: CDR1 LNHDA, CDR2 SQIVND (reference sequence).

The gene calls are TRBV28 and TRBJ2-5, with D uncertain. CDR3 length equals 15 residues. The germline V and J ends were trimmed by 3 bases and 1 base, with 12 bases remaining between them. The germline V gene encodes CDR1 MDHEN and CDR2 SYDVKM. CDR3 loop: CASSLPPPGQETQYF. The CDR3 coding sequence is TGTGCCAGCAGTTTGCCACCCCCCGGCCAAGAGACCCAGTACTTC. Using reference TRBV28 and TRBJ2-5 for the parts outside the CDR3, the full variable domain is DVKVTQSSRYLVKRTGEKVFLECVQDMDHENMFWYRQDPGLGLRLIYFSYDVKMKEKGDIPEGYSVSREKKERFSLILESASTNQTSMYLCASSLPPPGQETQYFGPGTRLLVL.

The chain joins TRBV21-1 to TRBJ1-2. TRBV21-1 is tagged as a pseudogene. The CDR3 covers 19 residues. CDR3 sequence reads: CASSNAAPGRCPTGYGYTF. CDR3 DNA: TGTGCCAGCAGCAACGCAGCCCCAGGGAGGTGCCCTACCGGCTATGGCTACACCTTC.

The chain is built from TRBV5-4 and TRBJ2-1; 7 bases map to TRBD2. Germline lookup yields CDR1 SGHNT and CDR2 YYREEE (reference sequence). The CDR3 loop spans 15 amino acids. The junction had 5 bases not matched to a gene; V was cut back by 5 bases and J by 0 bases. The CDR3 protein is CASRAGLPSYNEQFF. DNA for the CDR3: TGTGCCAGCAGAGCGGGACTACCCTCCTACAATGAGCAGTTCTTC.

Written as DNA, the CDR3 is TGCGCCAGCAGCATGGGGGACAGGGCTGCCTGGGGGGCCAACGTCCTGACTTTC. It specifies CASSMGDRAAWGANVLTF. This chain joins TRBV5-1 and TRBJ2-6, with TRBD1 matching 9 bases. Germline CDR1 is SGHRS and CDR2 is YFSETQ. The ends lost 4 bases at V and 4 bases at J; junction bases unmatched: 12. The CDR3 is 18 residues long. Filled out from reference TRBV5-1 and TRBJ2-6, the complete variable domain reads KAGVTQTPRYLIKTRGQQVTLSCSPISGHRSVSWYQQTPGQGLQFLFEYFSETQRNKGNFPGRFSGRQFSNSRSEMNVSTLELGDSALYLCASSMGDRAAWGANVLTFGAGSRLTVL.

This rearrangement joins TRBV6-5 to TRBJ2-3, with 7 bases that match TRBD1. The CDR3 covers 14 residues. Per germline, CDR1 MNHEY and CDR2 SVGAGI. V lost 7 bases to trimming and J lost 2 bases; unmatched junction nucleotides: 6. The CDR3 DNA is TGTGCCAGCAAGAAGGGGGCCGACACAGATACGCAGTATTTT. Protein: CASKKGADTDTQYF.

The J gene is TRBJ1-1, the V gene TRBV15; 7 bases line up with TRBD1. This CDR3 is built from 12 residues. In germline, CDR1 is LNHNV, CDR2 YYDKDF (reference sequence). V lost 5 bases and J lost 7; bases outside the gene matches: 4. The CDR3 reads CATSRGQVEAFF. The CDR3 DNA follows: TGTGCCACCAGCCGTGGACAGGTTGAAGCTTTCTTT.

This chain connects TRBV6-4 to TRBJ2-1; 9 bases fit TRBD2. The germline CDR1 and CDR2 sequences are MRHNA and SNTAGT. The CDR3 spans 14 residues. The V and J ends lost 4 bases and 10 bases, in that order; junction bases with no gene match: 8. CDR3 DNA sequence: TGTGCCAGCAGTGTTCTAGCGGGATTGTCCGAGCAGTTCTTC. Translation: CASSVLAGLSEQFF.

The J gene is TRBJ2-1, the V gene TRBV27, with D perhaps matching TRBD2 (5 bases). The CDR3 spans 15 residues. V shed 5 bases and J shed 8 bases, with 19 bases lying between them. In germline, CDR1 is MNHEY, CDR2 SMNVEV (reference sequence). CDR3 nucleotides: TGTGCCAGCAGTCCTACTAGGGTGAATGGTCATGAGCAGTTCTTC. It specifies CASSPTRVNGHEQFF.

The chain carries TRBV7-2 and TRBJ1-5, with D unclear. Trimming stripped 1 base from V and 9 bases from J, with 10 bases between. The CDR3 covers 13 residues. CDR1 and CDR2 from the germline V gene are SGHTA and FQGNSA. CDR3: CASSLVMQAPQHF. The CDR3 DNA reads TGTGCCAGCAGCTTAGTCATGCAGGCGCCCCAGCATTTT. Looking up the rest from reference TRBV7-2 and TRBJ1-5 gives the full variable domain: GAGVSQSPSNKVTEKGKDVELRCDPISGHTALYWYRQSLGQGLEFLIYFQGNSAPDKSGLPSDRFSAERTGGSVSTLTIQRTQQEDSAVYLCASSLVMQAPQHFGDGTRLSIL.

This chain joins TRBV6-6 and TRBJ1-5, with D uncertain. This CDR3 is 15 amino acids long. With 2 bases removed from V and 6 bases from J, the gap between germline ends came to 14 bases. Germline V gene data show CDR1 as MNHNY and CDR2 as SVGAGI (reference sequence). The CDR3 reads CASSYRSESSQPQHF. In nucleotides, the CDR3 is TGTGCCAGCAGTTACCGGAGCGAGAGTAGTCAGCCCCAGCATTTT.

This chain joins TRBV18 and TRBJ2-7; D perhaps matches TRBD1 (6 bases). CDR3 length: 12 residues. The germline gives CDR1 KGHSH, CDR2 LQKENI. V shed 4 bases and J shed 3 bases, with 7 bases lying between them. DNA of the CDR3: TGTGCCAGCTCACGGGACAACTACGAGCAGTACTTC. It encodes CASSRDNYEQYF.

The rearrangement joins TRBV5-1 to TRBJ1-2; perhaps TRBD1 as D (5 bases). V was pared by 4 bases and J by 0 bases, with 13 bases between. The CDR3 loop spans 15 amino acids. Germline values: CDR1 SGHRS, CDR2 YFSETQ. For the CDR3, the DNA is TGCGCCAGCAGCCCAAGACAGAGCGCTAACTATGGCTACACCTTC. Residues: CASSPRQSANYGYTF.

The V gene is TRBV7-2, the J gene TRBJ2-1; 8 bases line up with TRBD1. With V trimmed by 5 bases and J by 1 base, 4 bases remained unmatched. Germline CDR1 SGHTA, CDR2 FQGNSA. The CDR3 loop spans 15 amino acids. The CDR3 DNA follows: TGTGCCAGCAGCCTATGGACAGGGTCCTACAATGAGCAGTTCTTC. This codes for CASSLWTGSYNEQFF.

The rearrangement uses TRBV7-9 and TRBJ2-5; 9 bases are a match to TRBD2. V lost 6 bases and J lost 5; bases outside the gene matches: 7. Germline V gives CDR1 SEHNR, CDR2 FQNEAQ (reference sequence). The CDR3 sequence is 14 residues long. The CDR3, as DNA: TGTGCCAGCAGATTGCAGCGGGAGGCTGAGACCCAGTACTTC. Translated, it gives CASRLQREAETQYF.

This clone came up once. The chain combines TRBV28 with TRBJ2-5; D possibly corresponds to TRBD2 (5 bases). This CDR3 spans 13 amino acids. Germline V gene sequence: CDR1 MDHEN, CDR2 SYDVKM. The V and J ends lost 8 bases and 4 bases respectively, with 14 bases between them. CDR3 coding DNA: TGTGCCAGCCGACGCGCGGGCCTAGAGACCCAGTACTTC. It codes for CASRRAGLETQYF.

This chain joins TRBV6-1 and TRBJ2-2; D is undetermined. The V gene's germline CDR1 is MNHNS and CDR2 SASEGT. The CDR3 consists of 14 residues. Trimming pared 1 base from V and 3 bases from J, leaving 6 bases between. The CDR3 DNA sequence: TGTGCCAGCAGTGAAGAGAGCTACACCGGGGAGCTGTTTTTT. It codes for CASSEESYTGELFF.